The sample holds a few counts of the clone carrying this TCR beta chain. Next came a second PCR, run for about 6 to 12 cycles, which used a sample-barcoded 5' primer along with a J-beta primer mix. A single record per CDR3 protein comes from TCRdb applying MiXCR to the 5' RACE reads. The table shows some 900,000 distinct CDR3 sequences, with under 50% occurring only once. These data belong to a study of blood T cells in healthy people across ages. CDR3 length equals 16 residues. Germline assignment: CDR1 SGHTA and CDR2 FQGNSA. V lost 1 base and J lost 6, with 19 bases in between. The source of this sequence is a man aged 25-40 years in good health. The rearrangement joins TRBV7-2 to TRBJ2-7, with D possibly TRBD1 on 5 matching bases. What was sequenced was blood. The CDR3 loop reads CASSLVGAAQGAEQYF. In DNA, the CDR3 is TGTGCCAGCAGCTTAGTAGGGGCAGCCCAAGGCGCCGAGCAGTACTTC.